Listed below are T cell receptor beta chains from one sample, sequenced in a study of shared clonotypes between healthy human individuals. Here immunoSEQ multiplex PCR was the method, and the copy in TCRdb shows in-frame clones only, minus some. The table shows about 650,000 clones, with about 95% occurring only once. Material: naive CD8+ T cells sorted from blood. The receptor set was obtained from a woman aged 30 to 39 in good health. CDR3s include the opening cysteine and the closing phenylalanine or tryptophan. D genes are given only for firm matches. For some rows the clone size is stated as once, few or many, or as a class when expanded; others skip it.

j_gene	abundance	d_gene	v_gene	CDR3aa	CDR3nt
TRBJ1-3	NA	TRBD1	TRBV28	CASSPWDRSYAIYF	TGTGCCAGCAGTCCGTGGGACAGATCATACGCCATATATTTT
TRBJ2-4	NA	NA	TRBV28	CASSGSDSVYIQYF	TGTGCCAGCAGCGGATCGGACAGCGTGTACATTCAGTACTTC
TRBJ1-5	NA	TRBD1	TRBV27	CASSFSGGAGQPQHF	TGTGCCAGCAGTTTTTCAGGGGGCGCCGGGCAGCCCCAGCATTTT
TRBJ2-1	NA	NA	TRBV4-1	CASSQLLLSRSHEQFF	TGCGCCAGCAGCCAGTTACTTCTTAGCAGATCCCATGAGCAGTTCTTC
TRBJ1-5	NA	NA	TRBV7-9	CASSLDSRIQPQHF	TGTGCCAGCAGCCTTGACAGTCGAATTCAGCCCCAGCATTTT
TRBJ2-1	NA	TRBD2	TRBV4-1	CASSQETSGRPEQFF	TGCGCCAGCAGCCAAGAGACTAGCGGGAGGCCTGAGCAGTTCTTC
TRBJ2-1	NA	TRBD2	TRBV7-2	CASSLVASGINEQFF	TGTGCCAGCAGCTTAGTTGCTAGCGGGATTAATGAGCAGTTCTTC
TRBJ1-2	NA	NA	TRBV7-9	CASSLVNVETGPSYGYTF	TGTGCCAGCAGCTTAGTTAATGTCGAAACAGGGCCCAGCTATGGCTACACCTTC
TRBJ2-2	NA	TRBD2	TRBV5-5	CASSWGAGGNTGELFF	TGTGCCAGCAGCTGGGGCGCGGGAGGGAACACCGGGGAGCTGTTTTTT
TRBJ2-7	NA	TRBD1	TRBV29-1	CSVAGQDSYEQYF	TGCAGCGTTGCAGGACAGGACTCCTACGAGCAGTACTTC
TRBJ2-2	NA	NA	TRBV4-2	CASSQGGPGELFF	TGTGCCAGCAGCCAAGGGGGTCCCGGGGAGCTGTTTTTT
TRBJ2-7	NA	TRBD1	TRBV27	CASSFRGTGGVEQYF	TGTGCCAGCAGTTTCCGGGGGACAGGGGGAGTCGAGCAGTACTTC
TRBJ2-1	NA	NA	TRBV4-1	CASSPQGSRTNEQFF	TGCGCCAGCAGCCCGCAGGGGTCGCGAACCAATGAGCAGTTCTTC
TRBJ2-7	once	NA	TRBV27	CASSLWAAGGSYEQYF	TGTGCCAGCAGTTTATGGGCGGCCGGCGGGTCCTACGAGCAGTACTTC
TRBJ1-1	NA	TRBD1	TRBV14	CASSKRRKTGSLMNTEAFF	TGTGCCAGCAGCAAGAGGAGAAAGACAGGGTCCCTAATGAACACTGAAGCTTTCTTT
TRBJ2-1	NA	NA	TRBV4-2	CASSQEGPVTAPPYNEQFF	TGTGCCAGCAGCCAAGAGGGACCTGTTACTGCCCCTCCCTACAATGAGCAGTTCTTC
TRBJ1-5	NA	NA	TRBV27	CASSPWGVGQPQHF	TGTGCCAGCAGCCCTTGGGGGGTCGGCCAGCCCCAGCATTTT
TRBJ2-7	NA	TRBD1	TRBV27	CASKTGGGEQYF	TGTGCCAGCAAGACAGGGGGCGGCGAGCAGTACTTC
TRBJ2-7	NA	NA	TRBV15	CATSRVNQDYYEQYF	TGTGCCACCAGCAGAGTTAATCAGGACTACTACGAGCAGTACTTC
TRBJ2-7	NA	NA	TRBV5-5	CASSGGTASPKDF	TGTGCCAGCAGCGGAGGGACAGCCTCCCCTAAGGACTTC
TRBJ2-4	once	NA	TRBV29-1	CSVGPWWALAKNIQYF	TGCAGCGTTGGCCCGTGGTGGGCCTTAGCCAAAAACATTCAGTACTTC
TRBJ2-7	NA	NA	TRBV7-8	CASSLGVVTSPYEQYF	TGTGCCAGCAGCTTAGGGGTTGTGACTAGTCCCTACGAGCAGTACTTC
TRBJ2-1	NA	TRBD2	TRBV7-2	CASSSTSGSDEQFF	TGTGCCAGCAGTTCCACTAGCGGGAGCGATGAGCAGTTCTTC
TRBJ2-5	NA	NA	TRBV28	CASSLDIETQYF	TGTGCCAGCAGTTTAGATATAGAGACCCAGTACTTC
TRBJ1-2	few	NA	TRBV29-1	CSVEAGVSDYGYTF	TGCAGCGTTGAAGCAGGGGTATCAGACTATGGCTACACCTTC
TRBJ2-7	NA	NA	TRBV28	CASSPPAGRYEQYF	TGTGCCAGCAGTCCCCCCGCGGGGCGCTACGAGCAGTACTTC
TRBJ2-5	NA	NA	TRBV5-1	CASRFSQETQYF	TGCGCCAGCAGGTTTAGCCAAGAGACCCAGTACTTC
TRBJ2-7	NA	NA	TRBV2	CAKKKGESYEQYF	TGTGCCAAAAAAAAAGGGGAATCCTACGAGCAGTACTTC
TRBJ2-5	NA	NA	TRBV28	CASSFGLGMDQETQYF	TGTGCCAGCAGTTTTGGGCTGGGAATGGACCAAGAGACCCAGTACTTC
TRBJ2-7	NA	NA	TRBV13	CASGSSYEQYF	TGTGCCAGCGGCAGTTCGTACGAGCAGTACTTC
TRBJ1-1	NA	NA	TRBV4-1	CASSQYHGEYTEAFF	TGCGCCAGCAGCCAATATCACGGGGAATACACTGAAGCTTTCTTT
TRBJ1-1	once	NA	TRBV4-1	CASSFQGDMNTEAFF	TGCGCCAGCAGCTTTCAAGGGGACATGAACACTGAAGCTTTCTTT